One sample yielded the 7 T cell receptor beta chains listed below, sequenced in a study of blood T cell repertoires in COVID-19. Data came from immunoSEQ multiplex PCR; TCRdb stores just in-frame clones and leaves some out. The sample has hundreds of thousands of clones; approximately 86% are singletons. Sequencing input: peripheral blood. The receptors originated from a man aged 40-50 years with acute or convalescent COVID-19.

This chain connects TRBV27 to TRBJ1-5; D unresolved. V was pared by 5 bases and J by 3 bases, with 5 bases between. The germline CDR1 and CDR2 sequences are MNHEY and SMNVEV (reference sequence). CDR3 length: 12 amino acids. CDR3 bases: TGTGCCAGCAGTATAAACAATCAGCCCCAGCATTTT. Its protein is CASSINNQPQHF.

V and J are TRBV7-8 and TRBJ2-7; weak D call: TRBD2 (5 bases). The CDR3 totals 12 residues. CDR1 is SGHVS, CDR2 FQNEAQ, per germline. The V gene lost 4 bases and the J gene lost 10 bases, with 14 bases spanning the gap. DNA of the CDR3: TGTGCCAGCAGCTGGAGGAGCGCCTTCCAGTACTTC. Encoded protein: CASSWRSAFQYF.

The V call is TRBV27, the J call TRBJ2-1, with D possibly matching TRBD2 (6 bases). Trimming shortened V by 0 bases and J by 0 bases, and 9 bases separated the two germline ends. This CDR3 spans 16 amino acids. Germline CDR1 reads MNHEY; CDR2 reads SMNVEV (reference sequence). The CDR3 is CASSLSRGSSYNEQFF. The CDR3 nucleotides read TGTGCCAGCAGTTTATCGCGGGGTAGCTCCTACAATGAGCAGTTCTTC.

Here the CDR3 DNA reads TGTGCCAGCAGCCCCGACAGGGACTCACCCCTCCACTTT. The encoded protein is CASSPDRDSPLHF. The chain joins TRBV7-6 to TRBJ1-6, with 7 bases lining up with TRBD1. Losses at the gene ends were 5 bases for V and 10 bases for J; bases not matched to a gene: 5. The CDR3 loop spans 13 amino acids. Looked up from germline, CDR1 is SGHVS and CDR2 is FNYEAQ.

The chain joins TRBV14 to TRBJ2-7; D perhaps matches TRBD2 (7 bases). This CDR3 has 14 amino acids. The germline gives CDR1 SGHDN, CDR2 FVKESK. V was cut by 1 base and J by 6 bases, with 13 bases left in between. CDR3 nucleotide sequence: TGTGCCAGCAGCCAAGCTGCGGGGGCTTCCGAGCAGTACTTC. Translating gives CASSQAAGASEQYF.

DNA of the CDR3: TGTGCCAGCAGTGATCTGTTACCAGCGGGGGCTAAGACCCAGTACTTC. Its translation is CASSDLLPAGAKTQYF. The chain combines TRBV2 with TRBJ2-5; 8 bases map to TRBD2. Trimming removed 3 bases from V and 6 bases from J; junction bases left unmatched: 12. This CDR3 has 16 amino acids. Per germline, CDR1 SNHLY and CDR2 FYNNEI.

Here the CDR3 reads CASSYSNTVNTGELFF. For the CDR3, the DNA is TGTGCCAGCAGTTACTCGAATACAGTAAACACCGGGGAGCTGTTTTTT. The chain links TRBV6-5 to TRBJ2-2; D uncertain. CDR3 length: 16 residues. Between the trimmed V and J ends, which lost 0 bases and 2 bases, there was a span of 10 bases. CDR1 is MNHEY and CDR2 is SVGAGI in the germline V gene.